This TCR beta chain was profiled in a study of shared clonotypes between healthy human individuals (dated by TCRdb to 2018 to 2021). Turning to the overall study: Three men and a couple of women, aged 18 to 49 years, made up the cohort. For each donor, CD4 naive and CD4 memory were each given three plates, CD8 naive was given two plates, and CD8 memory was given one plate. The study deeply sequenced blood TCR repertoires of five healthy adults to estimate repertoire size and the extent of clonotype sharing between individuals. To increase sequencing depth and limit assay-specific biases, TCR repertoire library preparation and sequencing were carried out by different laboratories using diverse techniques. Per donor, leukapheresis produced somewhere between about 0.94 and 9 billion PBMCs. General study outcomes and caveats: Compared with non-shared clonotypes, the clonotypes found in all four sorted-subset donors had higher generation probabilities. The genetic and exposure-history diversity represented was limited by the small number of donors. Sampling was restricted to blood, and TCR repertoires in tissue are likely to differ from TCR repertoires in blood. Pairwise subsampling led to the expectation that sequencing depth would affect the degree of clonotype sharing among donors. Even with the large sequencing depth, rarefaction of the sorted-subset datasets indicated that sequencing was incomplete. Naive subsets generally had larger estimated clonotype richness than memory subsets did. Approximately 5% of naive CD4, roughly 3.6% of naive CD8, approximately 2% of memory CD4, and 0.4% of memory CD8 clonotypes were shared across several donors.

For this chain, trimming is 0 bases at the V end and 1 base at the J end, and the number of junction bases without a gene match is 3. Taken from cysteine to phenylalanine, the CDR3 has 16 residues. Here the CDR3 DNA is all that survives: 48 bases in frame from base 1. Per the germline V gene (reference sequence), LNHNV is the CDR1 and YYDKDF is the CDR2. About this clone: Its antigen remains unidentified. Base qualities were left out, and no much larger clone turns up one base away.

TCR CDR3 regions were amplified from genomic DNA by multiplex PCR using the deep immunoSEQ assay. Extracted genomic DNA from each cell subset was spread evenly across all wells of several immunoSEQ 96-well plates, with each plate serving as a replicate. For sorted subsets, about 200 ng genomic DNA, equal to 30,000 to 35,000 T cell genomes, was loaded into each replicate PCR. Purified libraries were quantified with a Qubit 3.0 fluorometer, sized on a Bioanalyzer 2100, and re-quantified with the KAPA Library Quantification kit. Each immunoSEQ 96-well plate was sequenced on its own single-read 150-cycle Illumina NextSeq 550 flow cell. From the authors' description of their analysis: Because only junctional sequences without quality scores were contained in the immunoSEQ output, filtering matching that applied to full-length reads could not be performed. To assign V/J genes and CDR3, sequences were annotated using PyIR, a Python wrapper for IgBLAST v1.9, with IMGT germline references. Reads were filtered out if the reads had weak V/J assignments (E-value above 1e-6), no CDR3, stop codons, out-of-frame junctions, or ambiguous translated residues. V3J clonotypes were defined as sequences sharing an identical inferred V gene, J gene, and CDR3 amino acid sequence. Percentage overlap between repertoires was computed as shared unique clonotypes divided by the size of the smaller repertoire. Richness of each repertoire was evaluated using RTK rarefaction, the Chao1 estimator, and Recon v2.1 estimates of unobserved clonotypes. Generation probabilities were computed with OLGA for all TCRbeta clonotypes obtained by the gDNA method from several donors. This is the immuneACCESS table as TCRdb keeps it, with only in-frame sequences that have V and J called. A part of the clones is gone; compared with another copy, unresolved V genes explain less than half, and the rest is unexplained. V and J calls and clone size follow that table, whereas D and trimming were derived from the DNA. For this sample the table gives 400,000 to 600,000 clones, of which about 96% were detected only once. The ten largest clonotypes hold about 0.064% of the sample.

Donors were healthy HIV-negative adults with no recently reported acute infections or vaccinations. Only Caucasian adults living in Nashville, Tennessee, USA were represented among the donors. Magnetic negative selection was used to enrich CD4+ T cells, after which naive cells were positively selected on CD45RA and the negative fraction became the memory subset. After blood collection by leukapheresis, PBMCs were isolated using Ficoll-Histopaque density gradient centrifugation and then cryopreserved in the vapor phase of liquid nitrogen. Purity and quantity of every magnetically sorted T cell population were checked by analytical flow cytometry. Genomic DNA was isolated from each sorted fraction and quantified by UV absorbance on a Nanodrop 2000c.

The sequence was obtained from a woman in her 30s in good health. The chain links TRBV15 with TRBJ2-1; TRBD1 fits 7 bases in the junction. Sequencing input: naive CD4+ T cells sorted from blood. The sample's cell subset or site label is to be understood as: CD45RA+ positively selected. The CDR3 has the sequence CATSREGDRSYNEQFF. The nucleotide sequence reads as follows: TGTGCCACCAGCAGAGAAGGGGACAGATCCTACAATGAGCAGTTCTTC.